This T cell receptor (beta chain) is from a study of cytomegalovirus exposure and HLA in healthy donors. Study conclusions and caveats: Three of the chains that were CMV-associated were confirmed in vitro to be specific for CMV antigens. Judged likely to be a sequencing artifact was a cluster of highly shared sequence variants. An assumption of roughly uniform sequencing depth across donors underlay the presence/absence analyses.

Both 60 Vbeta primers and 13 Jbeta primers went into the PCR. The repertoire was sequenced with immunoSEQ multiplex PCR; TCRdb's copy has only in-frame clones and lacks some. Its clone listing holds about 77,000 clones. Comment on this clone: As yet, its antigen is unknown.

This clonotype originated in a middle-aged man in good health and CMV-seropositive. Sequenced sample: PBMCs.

Written as DNA, the CDR3 is TGTGCCTGGAGTGCTTTCAGTAAGGGCTACACCTTC. Its protein product is CAWSAFSKGYTF. The genes are TRBV30 and TRBJ1-2; no reliable D call. Germline lookup yields CDR1 GTSNPN and CDR2 SVGIG (reference sequence). This CDR3 has 12 residues. V dropped 1 base and J dropped 8 bases, with 11 bases sitting between them.